This TCR beta chain is drawn from a study of T-cell memory formation after mild COVID-19 (dated by TCRdb to the early 2020s). Turning to the overall study: TCR sequence clusters from the two donors were largely donor specific. T-cell clones expanding and contracting after mild COVID-19 in two donors were tracked by longitudinal TCRalpha and TCRbeta repertoire sequencing. The cohort was made up of two young adult volunteers, one female and one male, who were previously healthy.

The germline ends are 9 bases apart after V is trimmed by 3 bases and J by 0 bases. CDR1 KGHSH and CDR2 LQKENI were looked up in the germline V gene. The CDR3 starts with the cysteine, ends with the phenylalanine, and has 15 residues. Only the CDR3 part of the read is kept: 45 bases, read in frame from the first base. This clonotype was found many times. No cognate antigen has been identified for it. Per-base qualities were not stored, and no clone one base away is much larger. General findings and caveats noted by the study authors: Balanced CD4/CD8 phenotypes were observed for clones contracting from day 15 to 85, whereas a bias towards CD4+ was observed for a second wave of clones expanding from day 15 to 37. Only two mild cases were covered by the study, and larger cohorts that include severe cases with pre-infection samples were considered necessary. The detection of some responding clones in pre-infection memory suggests that pre-existing cross-reactive memory T cells joined the SARS-CoV-2 response. Contracting CD4+ clones turned up mainly in the CM and EM memory subsets, whereas EMRA was where CD8+ clones were enriched. SARS-CoV-2 specificity was not confirmed for the second-wave clones peaking on day 37.

Ficoll-Paque density gradient centrifugation was used to isolate PBMCs. Sequenced on an Illumina NovaSeq 6000. TCRalpha and TCRbeta cDNA libraries were constructed by 5'RACE with constant-segment primers, with sample barcodes and unique molecular identifiers being introduced. RNA was extracted from every sample with Trizol reagent. Libraries were amplified in two PCR steps, with a second sample barcode and Illumina TruSeq adapters added in the second step. Libraries were sequenced on an Illumina NovaSeq with 2 x 150 bp paired-end reads. In the paper's pipeline: Reads were demultiplexed and collapsed into UMI-guided consensus sequences with migec v1.2.7. Using mixcr v2.1.11, the UMI consensuses were aligned to TRA and TRB V and J templates and assembled into clonotypes. Expanded or contracted clonotypes were those called significant by both edgeR and NoisET, with noise models trained on biological replicates. edgeR calls used a false discovery rate-adjusted p below 0.01 and a log2 fold-change threshold of 1. As an exploratory analysis of dynamics, max-normalized trajectories of the 1000 most abundant clonotypes were examined with PCA combined with hierarchical clustering. Separately sequenced CD4+ and CD8+ repertoires were used to assign a CD4 or CD8 phenotype to each responding clone. Using fastp at Q25 and MiXCR, TCRdb reprocessed the public reads and kept productive beta chains. Rows with a matching CDR3 protein are joined into one entry that keeps the most common DNA and genes. These V and J calls are TCRdb output, not the study's own analysis. The sample table contains about 400,000 distinct CDR3 sequences; only one count was recorded for roughly an eighth of them. The top ten hold about 20% of the sample.

The clonotype was recovered from a man between 18 and 35 years old who had mild COVID-19 (a few samples of this study predate the infection). The sample titles of this study are shuffled in the database, so cell type and time point are left out; the donor was told from shared clones. Source material: PBMCs or a T cell subset sorted from them (not recorded which). This sequence uses TRBV18 and TRBJ1-5; the D gene is perhaps TRBD1, from 5 matching bases. The CDR3 protein is CASSPSQVSNQPQHF. The nucleotide sequence reads TGTGCCAGCTCACCTTCACAGGTTAGCAATCAGCCCCAGCATTTT.